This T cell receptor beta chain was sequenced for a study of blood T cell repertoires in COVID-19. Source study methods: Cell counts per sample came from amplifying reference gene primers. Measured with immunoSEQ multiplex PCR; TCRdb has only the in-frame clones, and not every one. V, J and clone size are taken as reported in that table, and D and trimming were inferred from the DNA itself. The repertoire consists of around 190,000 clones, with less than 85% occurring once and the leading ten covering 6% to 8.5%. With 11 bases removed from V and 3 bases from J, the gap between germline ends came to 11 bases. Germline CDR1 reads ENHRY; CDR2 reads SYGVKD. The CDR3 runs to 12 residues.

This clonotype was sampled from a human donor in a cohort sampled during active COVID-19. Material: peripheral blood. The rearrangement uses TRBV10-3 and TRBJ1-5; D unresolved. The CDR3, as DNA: TGTGCCTCCGCGGGTTTCAATCAGCCCCAGCATTTT. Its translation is CASAGFNQPQHF.